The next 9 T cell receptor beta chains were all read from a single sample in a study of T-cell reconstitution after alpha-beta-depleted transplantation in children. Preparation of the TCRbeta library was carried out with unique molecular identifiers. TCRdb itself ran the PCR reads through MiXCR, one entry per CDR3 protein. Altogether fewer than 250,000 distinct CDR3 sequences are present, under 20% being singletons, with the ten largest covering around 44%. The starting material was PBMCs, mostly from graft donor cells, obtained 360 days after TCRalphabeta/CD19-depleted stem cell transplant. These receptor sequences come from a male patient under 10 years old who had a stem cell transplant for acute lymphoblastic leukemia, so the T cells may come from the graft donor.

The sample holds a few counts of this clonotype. As DNA, the CDR3 is TGTGCCAGCAGCCAAGCGCTGACAGGTCTCTATGGCTACACCTTC. It codes for CASSQALTGLYGYTF. This rearrangement joins TRBV3-1 to TRBJ1-2; D possibly corresponds to TRBD1 (6 bases). The V gene's germline CDR1 is LGHDT and CDR2 YNNKEL (reference sequence). CDR3 size: 15 residues. V was pared by 1 base and J by 4 bases, with 13 bases between.

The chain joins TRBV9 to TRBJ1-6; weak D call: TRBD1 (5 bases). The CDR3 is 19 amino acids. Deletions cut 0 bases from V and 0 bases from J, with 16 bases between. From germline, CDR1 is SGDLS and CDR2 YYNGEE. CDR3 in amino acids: CASSVVPTGEGSYNSPLHF. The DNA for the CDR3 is TGTGCCAGCAGCGTAGTACCGACGGGGGAGGGCTCCTATAATTCACCCCTCCACTTT. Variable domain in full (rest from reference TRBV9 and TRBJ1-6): DSGVTQTPKHLITATGQRVTLRCSPRSGDLSVYWYQQSLDQGLQFLIQYYNGEERAKGNILERFSAQQFPDLHSELNLSSLELGDSALYFCASSVVPTGEGSYNSPLHFGNGTRLTVT.

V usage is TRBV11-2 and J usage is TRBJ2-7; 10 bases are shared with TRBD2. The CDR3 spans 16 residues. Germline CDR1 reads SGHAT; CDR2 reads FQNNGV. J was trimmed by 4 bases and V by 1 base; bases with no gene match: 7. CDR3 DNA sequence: TGTGCCAGCAGCTTAGTCGGGAGCGGGAGGGCGTACGAGCAGTACTTC. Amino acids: CASSLVGSGRAYEQYF.

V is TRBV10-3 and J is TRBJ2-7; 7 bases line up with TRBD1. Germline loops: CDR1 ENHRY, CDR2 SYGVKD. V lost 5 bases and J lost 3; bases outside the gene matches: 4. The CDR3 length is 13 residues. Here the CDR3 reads CAISTGTVYEQYF. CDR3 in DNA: TGTGCCATCAGTACCGGGACAGTCTACGAGCAGTACTTC.

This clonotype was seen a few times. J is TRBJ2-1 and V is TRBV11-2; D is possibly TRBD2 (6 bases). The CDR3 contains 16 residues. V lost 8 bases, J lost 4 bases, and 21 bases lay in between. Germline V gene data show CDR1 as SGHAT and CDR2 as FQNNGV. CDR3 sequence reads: CASRTIGRPSYNEQFF. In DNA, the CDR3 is TGTGCCAGCCGAACTATCGGGAGACCCTCTTACAATGAGCAGTTCTTC.

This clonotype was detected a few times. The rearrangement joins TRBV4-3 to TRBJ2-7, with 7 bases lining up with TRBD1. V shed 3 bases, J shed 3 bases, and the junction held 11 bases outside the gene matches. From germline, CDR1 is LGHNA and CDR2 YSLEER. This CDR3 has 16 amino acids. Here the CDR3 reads CASSHSHRDRFYEQYF. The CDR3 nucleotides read TGCGCCAGCAGCCATTCGCATCGGGACAGATTCTACGAGCAGTACTTC.

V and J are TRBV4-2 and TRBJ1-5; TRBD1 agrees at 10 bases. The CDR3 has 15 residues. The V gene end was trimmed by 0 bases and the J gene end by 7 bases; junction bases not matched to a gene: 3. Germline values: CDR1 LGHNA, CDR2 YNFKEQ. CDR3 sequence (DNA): TGTGCCAGCAGCCAAGAACGGACAGGGGGACAGCCCCAGCATTTT. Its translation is CASSQERTGGQPQHF.

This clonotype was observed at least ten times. The CDR3 loop reads CASSFSSGGFSYEQYF. In DNA, the CDR3 is TGCGCCAGCAGCTTTTCTAGCGGGGGCTTCTCCTACGAGCAGTACTTC. The chain uses TRBV5-1 and TRBJ2-7, with 10 bases aligning to TRBD2. Germline V gene sequence: CDR1 SGHRS, CDR2 YFSETQ. The CDR3 is 16 residues long. The ends lost 2 bases at V and 0 bases at J; junction bases unmatched: 5.

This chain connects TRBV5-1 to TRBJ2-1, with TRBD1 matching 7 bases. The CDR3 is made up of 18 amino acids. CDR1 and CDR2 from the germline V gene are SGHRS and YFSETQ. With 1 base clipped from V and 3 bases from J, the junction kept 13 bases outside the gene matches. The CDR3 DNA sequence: TGCGCCAGCAGCTTGCAAGGGCAGGGGGTCCCTGACTACAATGAGCAGTTCTTC. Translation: CASSLQGQGVPDYNEQFF.